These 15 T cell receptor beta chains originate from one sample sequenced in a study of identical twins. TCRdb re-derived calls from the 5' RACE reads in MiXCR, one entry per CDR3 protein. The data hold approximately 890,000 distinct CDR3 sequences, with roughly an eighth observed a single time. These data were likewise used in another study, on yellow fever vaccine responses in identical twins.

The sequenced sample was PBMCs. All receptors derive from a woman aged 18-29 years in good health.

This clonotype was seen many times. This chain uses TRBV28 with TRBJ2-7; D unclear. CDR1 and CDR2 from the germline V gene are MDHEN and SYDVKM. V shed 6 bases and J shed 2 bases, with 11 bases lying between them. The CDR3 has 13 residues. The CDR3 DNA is TGTGCCAGCAGGCGCGACGGTCCCTACGAGCAGTACGTC. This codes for CASRRDGPYEQYV.

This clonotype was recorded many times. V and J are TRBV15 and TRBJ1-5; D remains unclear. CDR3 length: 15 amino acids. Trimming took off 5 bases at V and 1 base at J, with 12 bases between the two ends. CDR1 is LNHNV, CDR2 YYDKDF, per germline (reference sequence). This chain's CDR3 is CATSGGRASNQPQHF. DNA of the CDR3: TGTGCCACCAGCGGCGGACGGGCAAGCAATCAGCCCCAGCATTTT.

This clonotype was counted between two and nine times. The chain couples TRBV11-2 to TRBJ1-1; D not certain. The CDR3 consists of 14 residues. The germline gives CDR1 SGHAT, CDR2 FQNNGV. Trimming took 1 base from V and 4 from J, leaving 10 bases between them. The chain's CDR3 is CASSLGITGTEAFF. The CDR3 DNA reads TGTGCCAGCAGCTTAGGGATCACCGGCACTGAAGCTTTCTTT.

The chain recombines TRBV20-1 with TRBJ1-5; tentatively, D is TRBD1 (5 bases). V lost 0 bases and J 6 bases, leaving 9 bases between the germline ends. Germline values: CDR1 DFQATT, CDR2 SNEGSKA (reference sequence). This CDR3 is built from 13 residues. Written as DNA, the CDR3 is TGCAGTGCTAGAGAAGGGGAACGTCAGCCCCAGCATTTT. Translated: CSAREGERQPQHF.

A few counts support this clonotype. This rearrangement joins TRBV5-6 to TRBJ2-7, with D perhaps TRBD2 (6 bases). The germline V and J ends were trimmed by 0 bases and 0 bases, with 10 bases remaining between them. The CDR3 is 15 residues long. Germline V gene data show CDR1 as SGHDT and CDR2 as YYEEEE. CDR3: CASSLAGGFSYEQYF. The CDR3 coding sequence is TGTGCCAGCAGCTTGGCAGGAGGGTTCTCCTACGAGCAGTACTTC.

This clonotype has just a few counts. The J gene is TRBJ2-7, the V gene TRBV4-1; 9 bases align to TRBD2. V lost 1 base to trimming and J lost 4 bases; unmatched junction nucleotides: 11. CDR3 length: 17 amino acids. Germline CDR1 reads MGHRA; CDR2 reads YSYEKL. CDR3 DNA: TGCGCCAGCAGCCAAGGCCGGGGTAGCGGGAGTAGGTACGAGCAGTACTTC. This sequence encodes CASSQGRGSGSRYEQYF.

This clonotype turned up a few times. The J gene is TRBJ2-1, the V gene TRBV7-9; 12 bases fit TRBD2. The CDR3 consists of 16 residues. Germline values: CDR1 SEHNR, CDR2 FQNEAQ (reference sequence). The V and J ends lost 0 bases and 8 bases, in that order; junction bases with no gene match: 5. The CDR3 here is CASSLARTSGKYEQFF. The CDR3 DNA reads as TGTGCCAGCAGCTTAGCGCGGACTAGCGGGAAATATGAGCAGTTCTTC.

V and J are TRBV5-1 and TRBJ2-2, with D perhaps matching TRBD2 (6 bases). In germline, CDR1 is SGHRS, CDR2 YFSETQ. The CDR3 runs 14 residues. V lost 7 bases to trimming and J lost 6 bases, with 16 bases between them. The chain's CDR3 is CASRRELGAGELFF. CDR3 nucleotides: TGCGCCAGCCGCCGGGAGTTGGGGGCCGGGGAGCTGTTTTTT.

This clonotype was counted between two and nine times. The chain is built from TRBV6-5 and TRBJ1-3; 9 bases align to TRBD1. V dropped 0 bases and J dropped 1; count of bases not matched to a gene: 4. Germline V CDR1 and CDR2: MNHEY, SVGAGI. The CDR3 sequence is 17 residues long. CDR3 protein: CASSYSGTGSSGNTIYF. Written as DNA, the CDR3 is TGTGCCAGCAGTTACTCTGGGACAGGGAGTTCTGGAAACACCATATATTTT.

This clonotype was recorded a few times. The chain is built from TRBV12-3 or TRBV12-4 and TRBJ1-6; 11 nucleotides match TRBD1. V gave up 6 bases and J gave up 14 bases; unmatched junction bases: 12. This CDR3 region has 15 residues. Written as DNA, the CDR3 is TGTGCCAGCAGCCTCGGGACAGGGGGGCTTTTGGCCCTCCACTTT. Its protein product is CASSLGTGGLLALHF.

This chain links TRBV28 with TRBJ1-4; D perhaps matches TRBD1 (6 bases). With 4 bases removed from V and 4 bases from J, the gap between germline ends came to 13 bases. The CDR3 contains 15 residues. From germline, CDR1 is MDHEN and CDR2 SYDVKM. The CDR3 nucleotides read TGTGCCAGCAGTTCGGCTAAGGGGGATAATGAAAAACTGTTTTTT. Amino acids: CASSSAKGDNEKLFF.

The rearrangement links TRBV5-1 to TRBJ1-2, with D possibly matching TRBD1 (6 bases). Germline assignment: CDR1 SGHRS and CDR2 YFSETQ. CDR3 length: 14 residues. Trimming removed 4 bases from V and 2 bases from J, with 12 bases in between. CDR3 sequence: CASSMWDKNYGYTF. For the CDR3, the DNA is TGCGCCAGCAGCATGTGGGACAAAAACTATGGCTACACCTTC.

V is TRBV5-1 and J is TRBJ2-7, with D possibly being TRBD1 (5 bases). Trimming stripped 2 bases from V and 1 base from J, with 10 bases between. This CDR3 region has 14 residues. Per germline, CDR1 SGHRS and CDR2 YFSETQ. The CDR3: CASSFSDSSYEQYV. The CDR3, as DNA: TGCGCCAGCAGCTTCTCCGACAGTTCCTACGAGCAGTACGTC.

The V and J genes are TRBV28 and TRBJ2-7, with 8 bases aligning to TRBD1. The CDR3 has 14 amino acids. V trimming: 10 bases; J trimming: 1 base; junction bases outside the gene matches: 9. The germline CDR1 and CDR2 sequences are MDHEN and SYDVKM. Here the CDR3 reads CANSWDRISYEQYF. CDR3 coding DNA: TGTGCCAACAGCTGGGACAGGATATCCTACGAGCAGTACTTC. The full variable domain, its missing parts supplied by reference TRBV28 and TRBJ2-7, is DVKVTQSSRYLVKRTGEKVFLECVQDMDHENMFWYRQDPGLGLRLIYFSYDVKMKEKGDIPEGYSVSREKKERFSLILESASTNQTSMYLCANSWDRISYEQYFGPGTRLTVT.

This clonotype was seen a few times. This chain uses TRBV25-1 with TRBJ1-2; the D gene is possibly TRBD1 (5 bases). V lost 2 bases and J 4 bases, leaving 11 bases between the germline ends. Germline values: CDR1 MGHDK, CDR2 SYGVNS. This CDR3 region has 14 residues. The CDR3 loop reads CASSELGHFYGYTF. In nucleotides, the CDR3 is TGTGCCAGCAGTGAACTAGGACATTTCTATGGCTACACCTTC.